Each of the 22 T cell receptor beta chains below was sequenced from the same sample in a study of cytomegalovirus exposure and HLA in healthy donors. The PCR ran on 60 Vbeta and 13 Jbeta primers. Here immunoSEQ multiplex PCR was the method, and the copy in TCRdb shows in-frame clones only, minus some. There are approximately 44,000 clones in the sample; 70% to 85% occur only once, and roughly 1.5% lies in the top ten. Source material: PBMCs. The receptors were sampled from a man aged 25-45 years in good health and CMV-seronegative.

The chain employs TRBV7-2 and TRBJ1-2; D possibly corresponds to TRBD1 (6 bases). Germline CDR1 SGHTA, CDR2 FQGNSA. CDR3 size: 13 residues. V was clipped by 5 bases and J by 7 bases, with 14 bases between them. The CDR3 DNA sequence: TGTGCCAGCAGCCAAAACAGGGTGGGTGGCTACACCTTC. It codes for CASSQNRVGGYTF.

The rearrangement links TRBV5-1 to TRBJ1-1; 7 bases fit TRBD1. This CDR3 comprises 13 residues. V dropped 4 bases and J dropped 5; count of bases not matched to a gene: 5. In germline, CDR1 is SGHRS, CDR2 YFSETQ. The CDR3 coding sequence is TGCGCCAGCAGCGTGACAGGGAATACTGAAGCTTTCTTT. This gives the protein CASSVTGNTEAFF.

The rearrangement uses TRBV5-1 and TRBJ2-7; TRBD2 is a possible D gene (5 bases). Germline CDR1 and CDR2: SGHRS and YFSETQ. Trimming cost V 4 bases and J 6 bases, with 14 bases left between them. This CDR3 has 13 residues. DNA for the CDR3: TGCGCCAGCAGCCCCGGATGGAGGTCCGAGCAGTACTTC. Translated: CASSPGWRSEQYF.

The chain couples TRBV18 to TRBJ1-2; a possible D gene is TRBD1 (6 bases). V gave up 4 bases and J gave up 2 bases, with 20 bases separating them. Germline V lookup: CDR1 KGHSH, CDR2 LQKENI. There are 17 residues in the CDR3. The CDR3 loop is CASSLSGGGPSNYGYTF. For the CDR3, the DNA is TGTGCCAGCTCACTGTCGGGGGGCGGACCATCAAACTATGGCTACACCTTC.

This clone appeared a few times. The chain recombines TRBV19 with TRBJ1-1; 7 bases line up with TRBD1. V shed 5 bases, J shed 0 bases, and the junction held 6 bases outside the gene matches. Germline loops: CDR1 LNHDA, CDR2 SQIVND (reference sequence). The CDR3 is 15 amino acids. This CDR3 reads CASSPPGQLNTEAFF. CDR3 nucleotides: TGTGCCAGTAGTCCTCCGGGACAGCTGAACACTGAAGCTTTCTTT.

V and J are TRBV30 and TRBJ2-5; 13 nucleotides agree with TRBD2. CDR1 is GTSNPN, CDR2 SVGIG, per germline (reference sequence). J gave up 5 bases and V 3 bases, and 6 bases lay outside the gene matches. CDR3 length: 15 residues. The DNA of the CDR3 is TGTGCCTGGAGCGGGACTAGCGGGGTCGGGGAGACCCAGTACTTC. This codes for CAWSGTSGVGETQYF.

The CDR3 reads CASSIRSVVGGRNQPQHF. CDR3 nucleotides: TGTGCCAGTAGTATACGTTCCGTGGTGGGGGGTCGCAATCAGCCCCAGCATTTT. The rearrangement joins TRBV19 to TRBJ1-5, with a tentative D call TRBD1 (5 bases). The CDR3 totals 18 residues. Trimming pared 2 bases from V and 2 bases from J, leaving 19 bases between. Germline CDR1 and CDR2: LNHDA and SQIVND (reference sequence).

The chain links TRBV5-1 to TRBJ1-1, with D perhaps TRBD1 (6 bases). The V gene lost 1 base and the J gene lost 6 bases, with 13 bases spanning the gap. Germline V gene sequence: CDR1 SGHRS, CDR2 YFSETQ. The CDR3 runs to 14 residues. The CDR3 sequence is CASSLRWSGAEAFF. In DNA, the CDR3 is TGCGCCAGCAGCTTGAGGTGGTCAGGGGCTGAAGCTTTCTTT.

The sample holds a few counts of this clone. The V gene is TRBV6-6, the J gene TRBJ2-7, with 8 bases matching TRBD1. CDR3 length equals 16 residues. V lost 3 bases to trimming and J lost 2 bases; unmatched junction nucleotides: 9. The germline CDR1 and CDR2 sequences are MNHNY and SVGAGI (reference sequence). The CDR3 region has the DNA TGTGCCAGCAGTTATCAGACAGGGGTGTTAGCCTACGAGCAGTACTTC. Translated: CASSYQTGVLAYEQYF.

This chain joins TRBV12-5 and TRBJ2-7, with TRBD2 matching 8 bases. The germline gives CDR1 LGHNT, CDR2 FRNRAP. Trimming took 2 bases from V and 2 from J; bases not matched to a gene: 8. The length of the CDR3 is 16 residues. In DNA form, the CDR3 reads TGTGCTAGTGGTTTGAGTGGCGGGAGGCCGCCCTACGAGCAGTACTTC. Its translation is CASGLSGGRPPYEQYF.

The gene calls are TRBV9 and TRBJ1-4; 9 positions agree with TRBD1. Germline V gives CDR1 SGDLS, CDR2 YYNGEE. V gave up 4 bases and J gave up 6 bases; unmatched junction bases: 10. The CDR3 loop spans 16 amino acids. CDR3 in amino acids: CASSPETGGAYEKLFF. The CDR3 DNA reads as TGTGCCAGCAGCCCGGAAACAGGGGGCGCGTATGAAAAACTGTTTTTT.

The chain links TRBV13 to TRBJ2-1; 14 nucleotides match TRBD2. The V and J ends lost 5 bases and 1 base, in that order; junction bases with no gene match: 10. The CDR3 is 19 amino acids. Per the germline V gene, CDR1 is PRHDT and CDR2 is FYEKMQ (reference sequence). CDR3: CASSRPGTSGSRSYNEQFF. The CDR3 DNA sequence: TGTGCCAGCAGCCGACCGGGGACTAGCGGGAGTCGATCCTACAATGAGCAGTTCTTC. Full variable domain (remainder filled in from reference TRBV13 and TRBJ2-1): AAGVIQSPRHLIKEKRETATLKCYPIPRHDTVYWYQQGPGQDPQFLISFYEKMQSDKGSIPDRFSAQQFSDYHSELNMSSLELGDSALYFCASSRPGTSGSRSYNEQFFGPGTRLTVL.

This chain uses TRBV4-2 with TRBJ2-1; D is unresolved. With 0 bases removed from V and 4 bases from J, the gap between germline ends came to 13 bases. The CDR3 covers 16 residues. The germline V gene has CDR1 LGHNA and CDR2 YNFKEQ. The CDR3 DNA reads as TGTGCCAGCAGCCAAGAGTCCGCGGTAAATTACAATGAGCAGTTCTTC. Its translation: CASSQESAVNYNEQFF.

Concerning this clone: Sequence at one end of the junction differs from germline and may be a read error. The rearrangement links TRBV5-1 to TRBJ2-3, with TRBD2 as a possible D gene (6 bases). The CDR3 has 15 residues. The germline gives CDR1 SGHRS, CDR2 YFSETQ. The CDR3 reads CASTLVSGATDTQYF. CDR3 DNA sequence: TGCGCCAGCACCTTGGTGTCGGGAGCCACCGATACGCAGTATTTT.

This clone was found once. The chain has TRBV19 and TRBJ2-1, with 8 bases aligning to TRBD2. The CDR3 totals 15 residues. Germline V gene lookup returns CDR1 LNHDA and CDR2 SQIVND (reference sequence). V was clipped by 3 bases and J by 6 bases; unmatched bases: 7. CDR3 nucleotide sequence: TGTGCCAGTAGTATCAGTAGCGGGATTGGCAATGAGCAGTTCTTC. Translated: CASSISSGIGNEQFF.

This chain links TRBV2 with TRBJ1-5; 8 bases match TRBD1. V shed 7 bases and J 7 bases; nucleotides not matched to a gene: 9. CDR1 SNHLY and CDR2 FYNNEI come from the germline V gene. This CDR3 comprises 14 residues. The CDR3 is CASNPGQDGQPQHF. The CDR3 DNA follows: TGTGCCAGCAACCCGGGACAGGATGGGCAGCCCCAGCATTTT.

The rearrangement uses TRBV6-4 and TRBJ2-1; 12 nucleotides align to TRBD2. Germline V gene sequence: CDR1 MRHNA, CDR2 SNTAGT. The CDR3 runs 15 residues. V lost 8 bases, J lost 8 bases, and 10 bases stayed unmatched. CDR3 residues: CASRRLAGGVDEQFF. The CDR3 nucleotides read TGTGCCAGCCGACGCCTAGCGGGAGGGGTGGATGAGCAGTTCTTC.

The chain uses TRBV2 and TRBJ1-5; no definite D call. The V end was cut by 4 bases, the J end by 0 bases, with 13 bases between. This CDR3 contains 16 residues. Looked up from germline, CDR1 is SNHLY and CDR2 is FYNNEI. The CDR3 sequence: CASSVGVEYSNQPQHF. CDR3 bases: TGTGCCAGCAGTGTCGGTGTAGAATATAGCAATCAGCCCCAGCATTTT.

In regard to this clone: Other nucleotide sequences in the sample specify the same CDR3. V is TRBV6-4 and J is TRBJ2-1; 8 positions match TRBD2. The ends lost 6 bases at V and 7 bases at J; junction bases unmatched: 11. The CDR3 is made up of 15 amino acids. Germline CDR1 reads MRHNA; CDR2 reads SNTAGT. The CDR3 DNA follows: TGTGCCAGCAGCTCTCTAGCGGGCGCGGCAAATGAGCAGTTCTTC. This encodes CASSSLAGAANEQFF.

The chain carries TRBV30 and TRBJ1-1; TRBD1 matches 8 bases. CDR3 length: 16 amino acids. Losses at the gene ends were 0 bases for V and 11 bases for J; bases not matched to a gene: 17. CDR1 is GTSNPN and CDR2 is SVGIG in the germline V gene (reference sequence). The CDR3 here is CAWSVWQGATLAPAFF. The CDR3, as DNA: TGTGCCTGGAGTGTATGGCAGGGGGCTACTCTCGCTCCCGCTTTCTTT.

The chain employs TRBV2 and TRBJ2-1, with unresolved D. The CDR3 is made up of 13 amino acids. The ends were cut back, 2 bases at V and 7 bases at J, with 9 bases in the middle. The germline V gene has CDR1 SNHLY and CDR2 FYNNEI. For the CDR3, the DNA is TGTGCCAGCAGTGAATTCCGTGAGAATGAGCAGTTCTTC. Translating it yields CASSEFRENEQFF. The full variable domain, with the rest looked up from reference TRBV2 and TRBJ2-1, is EPEVTQTPSHQVTQMGQEVILRCVPISNHLYFYWYRQILGQKVEFLVSFYNNEISEKSEIFDDQFSVERPDGSNFTLKIRSTKLEDSAMYFCASSEFRENEQFFGPGTRLTVL.

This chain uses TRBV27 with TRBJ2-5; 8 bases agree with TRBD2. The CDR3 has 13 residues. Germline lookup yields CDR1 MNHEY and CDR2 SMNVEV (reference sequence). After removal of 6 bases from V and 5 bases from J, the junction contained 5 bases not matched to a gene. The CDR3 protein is CASRPSGGETQYF. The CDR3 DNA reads TGTGCCAGCAGACCAAGCGGGGGCGAGACCCAGTACTTC.